The 10 T cell receptor beta chains in this list originate from one sample, sequenced in a study of blood T cell repertoires in COVID-19. TCRdb keeps only in-frame clones here, not all; method: immunoSEQ multiplex PCR. The sample yields approximately 140,000 clones, approximately 81% seen once. The specimen was peripheral blood. These receptor sequences come from a human donor in a cohort sampled during active COVID-19.

The chain has TRBV27 and TRBJ2-3, with D hard to call. This CDR3 spans 14 amino acids. Trimming left V 2 bases short and J 4 bases short, with 10 bases between. Germline values: CDR1 MNHEY, CDR2 SMNVEV (reference sequence). The CDR3 here is CASSLLRVSDTQYF. The CDR3 DNA reads as TGTGCCAGCAGTTTACTACGAGTTTCAGATACGCAGTATTTT.

The chain carries TRBV5-1 and TRBJ1-4, with 7 bases that match TRBD1. From germline, CDR1 is SGHRS and CDR2 YFSETQ. With 4 bases clipped from V and 8 bases from J, the junction kept 8 bases outside the gene matches. The CDR3 is 14 amino acids. DNA of the CDR3: TGCGCCAGCAGCCAACAGGGGACATCCGAAAAACTGTTTTTT. It specifies CASSQQGTSEKLFF.

The DNA for the CDR3 is TGTGCCAGCAGTAAGCAGGTTAACTATGGCTACACCTTC. It specifies CASSKQVNYGYTF. The chain combines TRBV6-2 or TRBV6-3 with TRBJ1-2; D is unclear. The CDR3 runs to 13 residues. V shed 5 bases and J shed 1 base, with 8 bases lying between them. The germline CDR1 and CDR2 sequences are MNHEY and SVGEGT.

This chain uses TRBV19 with TRBJ2-1, with D tentatively TRBD2 (6 bases). The CDR3 extends over 14 amino acids. Germline values: CDR1 LNHDA, CDR2 SQIVND (reference sequence). V lost 7 bases and J lost 0, with 10 bases in between. The CDR3 sequence: CASTPGGSYNEQFF. The CDR3 DNA reads TGTGCCAGTACCCCCGGGGGCTCCTACAATGAGCAGTTCTTC.

The V call is TRBV6-1, the J call TRBJ1-2; the match to TRBD1 covers 7 bases. V trimming: 1 base; J trimming: 5 bases; junction bases outside the gene matches: 1. The germline V gene has CDR1 MNHNS and CDR2 SASEGT. The CDR3 is 13 residues long. DNA of the CDR3: TGTGCCAGCAGTGAAGACAGGGGTTATGGCTACACCTTC. Protein sequence: CASSEDRGYGYTF.

The chain recombines TRBV3-1 (or the pseudogene TRBV3-2) with TRBJ2-1; 10 positions agree with TRBD2. The germline CDR1 and CDR2 sequences are LGHDT and YNNKEL (reference sequence). With 6 bases clipped from V and 1 base from J, the junction kept 6 bases outside the gene matches. This CDR3 spans 16 amino acids. CDR3 in amino acids: CASSPAGGASYNEQFF. CDR3 DNA sequence: TGTGCCAGCAGTCCAGCGGGGGGGGCGTCCTACAATGAGCAGTTCTTC.

V is TRBV10-3 and J is TRBJ2-7; tentatively, D is TRBD2 (6 bases). This CDR3 is built from 16 residues. Germline values: CDR1 ENHRY, CDR2 SYGVKD. Trimming cost V 0 bases and J 2 bases, with 14 bases left between them. CDR3 region: CAISESHRGKTYEQYF. The CDR3 DNA is TGTGCCATCAGTGAGTCGCATCGGGGGAAGACCTACGAGCAGTACTTC.

The chain recombines TRBV7-2 with TRBJ2-7; D not certain. Germline loops: CDR1 SGHTA, CDR2 FQGNSA. This CDR3 spans 12 amino acids. The ends were cut back, 2 bases at V and 6 bases at J, with 8 bases in the middle. This CDR3 reads CASSLPPGEQYF. CDR3 coding DNA: TGTGCCAGCAGCTTACCCCCCGGCGAGCAGTACTTC.

The CDR3 region is CASSYGQGGTGELFF. In DNA form, the CDR3 reads TGTGCCAGCAGTTACGGACAGGGGGGCACCGGGGAGCTGTTTTTT. This sequence joins TRBV6-5 and TRBJ2-2; 10 nucleotides match TRBD1. Looked up from germline, CDR1 is MNHEY and CDR2 is SVGAGI. Trimming cost V 2 bases and J 4 bases; bases outside gene matches: 1. CDR3 size: 15 residues.

This chain links TRBV4-2 with TRBJ2-1, with TRBD1 identical over 9 bases. CDR1 is LGHNA, CDR2 YNFKEQ, per germline. This CDR3 is built from 15 residues. J gave up 9 bases and V 3 bases, and 9 bases lay outside the gene matches. The CDR3 region has the DNA TGTGCCAGCAGCCACGCGGGACAGGGTGAGAGTGAGCAGTTCTTC. Translation: CASSHAGQGESEQFF.